The clone carrying this T cell receptor beta chain has a count of ten or more. Its antigen is not identified. The authors amplified TCR beta CDR3 regions, and they did so from RNA transcripts for repertoire sequencing. First-round RT-PCR employed HTBI primers, with a second-round multiplex PCR after it. Via MiXCR, TCRdb re-called the multiplex PCR reads, giving one row per CDR3 protein. The table lists just over 600,000 distinct CDR3 sequences, 22% of them singletons. The CDR3 consists of 12 residues. Germline CDR1 is MNHEY and CDR2 is SVGEGT. V was trimmed by 7 bases and J by 5 bases, leaving 11 bases between them. The source of the sample is a study of Graves' ophthalmopathy and Graves' hyperthyroidism. Findings of the study overall: With around 65% sensitivity and about 74% specificity, the model predicted ophthalmopathy progression.

The clonotype was recovered from a woman aged 18-29 years with stable Graves' hyperthyroidism. Some clones in this sample may be carry-over from other donors' samples. This chain uses TRBV6-2 or TRBV6-3 with TRBJ1-1, with unresolved D. The sequenced material came from peripheral blood. The CDR3 protein is CASTGPRTEAFF. CDR3 nucleotide sequence: TGTGCCAGCACCGGACCAAGGACTGAAGCTTTCTTT.